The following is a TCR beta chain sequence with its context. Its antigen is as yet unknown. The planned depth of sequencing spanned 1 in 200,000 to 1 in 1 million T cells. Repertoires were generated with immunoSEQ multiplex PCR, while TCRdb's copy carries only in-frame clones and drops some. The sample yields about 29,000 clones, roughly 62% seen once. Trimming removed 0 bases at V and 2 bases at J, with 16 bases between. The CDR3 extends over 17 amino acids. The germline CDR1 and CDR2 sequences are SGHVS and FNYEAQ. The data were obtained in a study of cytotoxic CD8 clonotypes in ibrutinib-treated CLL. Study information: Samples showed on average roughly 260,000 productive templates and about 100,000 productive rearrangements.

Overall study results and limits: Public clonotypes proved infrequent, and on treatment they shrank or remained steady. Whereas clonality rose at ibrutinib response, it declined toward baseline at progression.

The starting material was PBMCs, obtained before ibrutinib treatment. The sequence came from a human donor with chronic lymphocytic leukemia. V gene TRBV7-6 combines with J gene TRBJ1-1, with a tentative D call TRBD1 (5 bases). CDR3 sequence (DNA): TGTGCCAGCAGCTTAGCGAAGCAGGGAGAACTAAACACTGAAGCTTTCTTT. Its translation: CASSLAKQGELNTEAFF.